This passage covers 14 T cell receptor beta chains from one sample sequenced in a study of early T cells in non-severe SARS-CoV-2 infection. TCRdb recomputed calls from the 5' RACE reads with MiXCR, one row per CDR3 protein. The sample yields tens of thousands of distinct CDR3 sequences, around 14% seen once. Sequenced input: whole blood. These receptors were collected from an adult who was a healthcare worker with PCR-confirmed SARS-CoV-2 infection or an uninfected control (not recorded which).

V gene TRBV12-3 or TRBV12-4 combines with J gene TRBJ2-3, with TRBD1 matching 7 bases. V dropped 4 bases and J dropped 4; count of bases not matched to a gene: 8. This CDR3 has 15 amino acids. The chain's CDR3 is CASSSPTGPPDTQYF. The CDR3 DNA reads as TGTGCCAGCAGTTCACCGACAGGGCCCCCAGATACGCAGTATTTT.

The chain carries TRBV6-5 and TRBJ2-7; TRBD1 matches 9 bases. This CDR3 has 14 amino acids. Per the germline V gene, CDR1 is MNHEY and CDR2 is SVGAGI. V trimming: 5 bases; J trimming: 2 bases; junction bases outside the gene matches: 4. The CDR3 loop reads CASSPGTGPYEQYF. CDR3 DNA sequence: TGTGCCAGCAGTCCAGGGACAGGGCCCTACGAGCAGTACTTC.

This clonotype was picked up a small number of times. The chain employs TRBV7-9 and TRBJ1-2, with TRBD1 matching 8 bases. The CDR3 spans 14 residues. V was clipped by 9 bases and J by 4 bases; unmatched bases: 10. Germline V CDR1 and CDR2: SEHNR, FQNEAQ (reference sequence). CDR3 DNA: TGTGCCAGTAAAGGGACAGGAGTTAGCTATGGCTACACCTTC. This codes for CASKGTGVSYGYTF.

The CDR3 spells CSVEDGADEQYF. The CDR3 DNA reads TGCAGCGTTGAAGATGGGGCGGATGAGCAGTACTTC. The chain combines TRBV29-1 with TRBJ2-7; tentative D call: TRBD1 (5 bases). The ends were cut back, 0 bases at V and 7 bases at J, with 10 bases in the middle. CDR1 and CDR2 (germline): SQVTM, ANQGSEA. The CDR3 contains 12 residues.

This clonotype was seen repeatedly, ten times or more. This chain connects TRBV7-2 to TRBJ2-1; D assignment may be TRBD1 or TRBD2 (5 bases each). V lost 5 bases and J lost 7, with 21 bases in between. The CDR3 is 16 residues long. Germline assignment: CDR1 SGHTA and CDR2 FQGNSA. For the CDR3, the DNA is TGTGCCAGCAGCCTCCAGAGTTACGGGGCCGTTAATGAGCAGTTCTTC. It is translated as CASSLQSYGAVNEQFF. Full variable domain (rest looked up from reference TRBV7-2 and TRBJ2-1): GAGVSQSPSNKVTEKGKDVELRCDPISGHTALYWYRQSLGQGLEFLIYFQGNSAPDKSGLPSDRFSAERTGGSVSTLTIQRTQQEDSAVYLCASSLQSYGAVNEQFFGPGTRLTVL.

This clonotype showed up just a few times. The V and J genes are TRBV14 and TRBJ2-5; D unresolved. Trimming stripped 0 bases from V and 4 bases from J, with 9 bases between. This CDR3 spans 14 amino acids. The germline CDR1 and CDR2 sequences are SGHDN and FVKESK. The CDR3: CASSQDYRTETQYF. In DNA, the CDR3 is TGTGCCAGCAGCCAAGATTATCGGACAGAGACCCAGTACTTC.

This clonotype has a handful of counts. CDR3 bases: TGTGCCACCAGTGAGCACAGCCTGGTACATGAGCAGTTCTTC. Residues: CATSEHSLVHEQFF. The gene calls are TRBV24-1 and TRBJ2-1; no clear D. The CDR3 runs to 14 residues. Trimming removed 4 bases from V and 8 bases from J, with 14 bases in between. Germline loops: CDR1 KGHDR, CDR2 SFDVKD.

The genes are TRBV29-1 and TRBJ1-1; 7 bases map to TRBD1. CDR3 length: 10 residues. Trimming took 7 bases from V and 8 from J; bases not matched to a gene: 4. Germline values: CDR1 SQVTM, CDR2 ANQGSEA. The CDR3 spells CSGGQSEAFF. As DNA, the CDR3 is TGCAGCGGGGGACAGTCCGAAGCTTTCTTT.

A few counts support this clonotype. The rearrangement links TRBV30 to TRBJ2-1; D might be TRBD2 (7 bases). The CDR3 is made up of 11 amino acids. Looked up from germline, CDR1 is GTSNPN and CDR2 is SVGIG (reference sequence). The V end was cut by 8 bases, the J end by 6 bases, with 11 bases between. CDR3 in DNA: TGTGCCGGGGGGGGCTTCAATGAGCAGTTCTTC. Amino acid sequence: CAGGGFNEQFF. Full variable domain (missing parts from reference TRBV30 and TRBJ2-1): SQTIHQWPATLVQPVGSPLSLECTVEGTSNPNLYWYRQAAGRGLQLLFYSVGIGQISSEVPQNLSASRPQDRQFILSSKKLLLSDSGFYLCAGGGFNEQFFGPGTRLTVL.

The V gene is TRBV5-1, the J gene TRBJ2-5, with D unclear. Germline lookup yields CDR1 SGHRS and CDR2 YFSETQ. Trimming took off 0 bases at V and 1 base at J, with 4 bases between the two ends. There are 13 residues in the CDR3. The CDR3 loop is CASSLDTQETQYF. CDR3 nucleotide sequence: TGCGCCAGCAGCTTGGACACCCAAGAGACCCAGTACTTC. Full variable domain (remainder filled in from reference TRBV5-1 and TRBJ2-5): KAGVTQTPRYLIKTRGQQVTLSCSPISGHRSVSWYQQTPGQGLQFLFEYFSETQRNKGNFPGRFSGRQFSNSRSEMNVSTLELGDSALYLCASSLDTQETQYFGPGTRLLVL.

On this clonotype itself: A much more abundant neighbour one base away suggests this may be a read error. The CDR3: CASSPFTGELFF. The CDR3 DNA is TGTGCCAGCAGCCCCTTCACCGGGGAGCTGTTTTTT. This chain joins TRBV12-3 or TRBV12-4 and TRBJ2-2, with D hard to call. V was cut by 6 bases and J by 4 bases, with 6 bases left in between. The CDR3 spans 12 residues.

This clonotype was counted between two and nine times. The chain recombines TRBV5-1 with TRBJ2-3; D is possibly TRBD1 (6 bases). V lost 0 bases, J lost 6 bases, and 11 bases lay in between. The germline V gene encodes CDR1 SGHRS and CDR2 YFSETQ. The CDR3 is made up of 14 amino acids. CDR3 residues: CASSLDRVLDTQYF. Here the CDR3 DNA reads TGCGCCAGCAGCTTGGACAGGGTGTTGGATACGCAGTATTTT.

This clonotype has ten or more counts. This chain uses TRBV3-1 with TRBJ1-6; D gene ambiguous. The V gene's germline CDR1 is LGHDT and CDR2 YNNKEL (reference sequence). The CDR3 runs 15 residues. Trimming removed 3 bases from V and 7 bases from J, with 13 bases in between. CDR3 protein: CASSHTSISNSPLHF. The DNA of the CDR3 is TGTGCCAGCAGCCACACCAGTATTTCGAATTCACCCCTCCACTTT.

The chain links TRBV6-2 or TRBV6-3 to TRBJ1-5; D is possibly TRBD1 (6 bases). Germline CDR1 and CDR2: MNHEY and SVGEGT. The CDR3 extends over 13 amino acids. Deletions cut 2 bases from V and 6 bases from J, with 8 bases between. The DNA of the CDR3 is TGTGCCAGCAGTTACCAGGGGACTCAGCCCCAGCATTTT. This encodes CASSYQGTQPQHF.